Listed below are T cell receptor beta chains from one sample, sequenced in a study of cytomegalovirus exposure and HLA in healthy donors. TCRdb's copy holds only in-frame clones and misses some; the assay was immunoSEQ multiplex PCR. The data show approximately 120,000 clones, with 90% to 96% seen just once and approximately 1.5% held by the top ten. Sequencing used PBMCs. The receptors derive from a man younger than 35 in good health and CMV-seronegative. Both conserved end residues are part of each CDR3. D genes are given only for firm matches. Where a row states a size, it is once, few, many or the class of an expanded clone; other rows omit it.

v_call: TRBV4-1; clone_size: NA; d_call: NA; j_call: TRBJ1-2; cdr3_nt: TGCGCCAGCAGCCCGCCCTCGGGGGGTCAGGGTTCTAACTATGGCTACACCTTC; cdr3_aa: CASSPPSGGQGSNYGYTF
v_call: TRBV28; clone_size: NA; d_call: TRBD1; j_call: TRBJ2-2; cdr3_nt: TGTGCCAGCAGTTCAAGGACAGGCTCCTGGGCTGGAGAGCTGTTTTTT; cdr3_aa: CASSSRTGSWAGELFF
v_call: TRBV28; clone_size: once; d_call: TRBD2; j_call: TRBJ2-3; cdr3_nt: TGTGCCAGCACTCTAGTTCGGGCGGGAGGGCCAGATACGCAGTATTTT; cdr3_aa: CASTLVRAGGPDTQYF
v_call: TRBV6-1; clone_size: NA; d_call: NA; j_call: TRBJ2-1; cdr3_nt: TGTGCCAGCAGTGAAGCCCCCAGCTCGGGCAATGAGCAGTTCTTC; cdr3_aa: CASSEAPSSGNEQFF
v_call: TRBV7-9; clone_size: NA; d_call: TRBD1; j_call: TRBJ2-6; cdr3_nt: TGTGCCAGCAGCGGAAGACAGGGGGCGCGCGACGTCCTGACTTTC; cdr3_aa: CASSGRQGARDVLTF
v_call: TRBV7-8; clone_size: NA; d_call: TRBD1; j_call: TRBJ1-1; cdr3_nt: TGTGCCAGCAGCTTATTTGGGACAGGGGCGGGAGGTGGGAACACTGAAGCTTTCTTT; cdr3_aa: CASSLFGTGAGGGNTEAFF
v_call: TRBV6-6; clone_size: NA; d_call: NA; j_call: TRBJ1-1; cdr3_nt: TGTGCCAGCAGTTACTCGACAGTGAACACTGAAGCTTTCTTT; cdr3_aa: CASSYSTVNTEAFF
v_call: TRBV28; clone_size: NA; d_call: TRBD1; j_call: TRBJ1-1; cdr3_nt: TGTGCCAGCAGTTTCGTCGGGGACAGGGATTACACTTACACTGAAGCTTTCTTT; cdr3_aa: CASSFVGDRDYTYTEAFF
v_call: TRBV4-3; clone_size: NA; d_call: TRBD2; j_call: TRBJ2-2; cdr3_nt: TGCGCCAGCAGCCACGAGGGACTAGCGAACACCGGGGAGCTGTTTTTT; cdr3_aa: CASSHEGLANTGELFF
v_call: TRBV6-5; clone_size: NA; d_call: TRBD1; j_call: TRBJ1-2; cdr3_nt: TGTGCCAGCAGCCACCGGGGCACAGGGGACTATGGCTACACCTTC; cdr3_aa: CASSHRGTGDYGYTF
v_call: TRBV7-7; clone_size: once; d_call: NA; j_call: TRBJ2-1; cdr3_nt: TGTGCTAGCAGCTCCATCTCTGGGGGCAGCTCGGAGCAGTTCTTC; cdr3_aa: CASSSISGGSSEQFF
v_call: TRBV11-2; clone_size: NA; d_call: NA; j_call: TRBJ2-5; cdr3_nt: TGTGCCAGCAGCTTAGGGGCTCAAGAGACCCAGTACTTC; cdr3_aa: CASSLGAQETQYF